This TCR beta chain was sequenced for a study of cytomegalovirus exposure and HLA in healthy donors. Measured with immunoSEQ multiplex PCR; TCRdb has only the in-frame clones, and not every one. The repertoire holds 150,000 to 180,000 clones, with 86% as singletons. Findings and caveats of the study: Rare TCR sequences predominated, though certain public TCRs were found in many donors.

The ends were cut back, 0 bases at V and 6 bases at J, with 11 bases in the middle. The length of the CDR3 is 14 residues. Germline CDR1 SGHTA, CDR2 FQGNSA. Remarks on this clone: The antigen remains unidentified.

Sequenced input: PBMCs. This receptor was obtained from a man aged 18 to 29 in good health and CMV-seropositive. J is TRBJ1-2 and V is TRBV7-2; D might be TRBD1 (6 bases). The CDR3 DNA reads TGTGCCAGCAGCTTAGCGCTGGCAGGGGATGGCTACACCTTC. Translated: CASSLALAGDGYTF.